This T cell receptor beta chain emerged from a study of shared clonotypes between healthy human individuals. Per the germline V gene, CDR1 is SGHTA and CDR2 is FQGNSA. V was trimmed by 5 bases and J by 0 bases, leaving 8 bases between them. The CDR3 length is 13 residues. Data came from immunoSEQ multiplex PCR; TCRdb stores just in-frame clones and leaves some out. The data show about 690,000 clones, 80% to 95% seen once. HIV-negative, healthy adults without recent acute infections or vaccinations were the donors. This clonotype was obtained from a man younger than 35 in good health. Some clones in this sample may be carry-over from other donors' samples. Material for sequencing was memory CD8+ T cells from PBMCs. Subset noted: CD45RO+ cells pooled with CCR7-negative TemRA cells. The V call is TRBV7-2, the J call TRBJ2-7; D possibly corresponds to TRBD2 (5 bases). In nucleotides, the CDR3 is TGTGCCAGCAGCCCGGGGATCTCCTACGAGCAGTACTTC. Protein product: CASSPGISYEQYF.